This T cell receptor beta chain was documented in a study of blood T cell repertoires in COVID-19. The length of the CDR3 is 15 residues. Germline lookup yields CDR1 SGHKS and CDR2 YYEKEE (reference sequence). The ends lost 4 bases at V and 3 bases at J; junction bases unmatched: 8. Some clones are missing from TCRdb's copy, which holds only in-frame ones; the method was immunoSEQ multiplex PCR. Of about 210,000 clones listed, less than 90% are singletons. The source of this sequence is an elderly woman with COVID-19, enrolled during active disease. The sequencing input was peripheral blood. The chain combines TRBV5-5 with TRBJ2-7; 9 bases align to TRBD1. As DNA, the CDR3 is TGTGCCAGCAGCCAGCATGGGGACAGGGTCTACGAGCAGTACTTC. It yields the protein CASSQHGDRVYEQYF. Based on the CDR3 plus reference TRBV5-5 and TRBJ2-7, the full variable domain is DAGVTQSPTHLIKTRGQQVTLRCSPISGHKSVSWYQQVLGQGPQFIFQYYEKEERGRGNFPDRFSARQFPNYSSELNVNALLLGDSALYLCASSQHGDRVYEQYFGPGTRLTVT.